The TCR beta chain described here comes from a study of blood T cell repertoires in COVID-19. This CDR3 contains 14 residues. Germline-derived CDR1 and CDR2 are SGHTA and FQGNSA. Trimming stripped 4 bases from V and 2 bases from J, with 9 bases between. The assay was immunoSEQ multiplex PCR, and TCRdb's table has in-frame clones only and misses some. The profile covers roughly 230,000 clones, with 80% to 90% appearing a single time and roughly 7.2% taken by the ten largest. The V and J genes are TRBV7-2 and TRBJ1-5; D is perhaps TRBD1 (5 bases). Sequences were obtained from PBMCs or T cells enriched from blood (not recorded which). The receptor was isolated from a young man in a cohort exposed to, infected with or recovered from COVID-19 (not recorded which). The CDR3, as DNA: TGTGCCAGCAGCTATCAGGGCGGCAATCAGCCCCAGCATTTT. It yields the protein CASSYQGGNQPQHF.